The rows below give T cell receptor beta chains drawn from one sample of a study of blood T cell repertoires in COVID-19. Only in-frame clones appear in the TCRdb table, and some are missing; sequencing was by immunoSEQ multiplex PCR. The sample has 260,000 or so clones; approximately 85% are singletons. What was sequenced was peripheral blood. Receptors were obtained from a woman aged 65 to 85 with acute or convalescent COVID-19. Each CDR3 is given without its conserved first and last residue. The D gene is left open where the match is weak. Expanded clones are given a class, and other clones once, few, many or no size at all.

v_call: TRBV2; clone_size: .; d_call: .; cdr3_aa: ASSRGGGAYNEQF
v_call: TRBV6-4; clone_size: .; d_call: TRBD1; cdr3_aa: ASSPDRASYGYT
v_call: TRBV4-3; clone_size: .; d_call: TRBD2; cdr3_aa: ASSQEGLAGLGTGELF
v_call: TRBV11-2; clone_size: .; d_call: TRBD1; cdr3_aa: ASTFIAGTGNSPLH
v_call: TRBV29-1; clone_size: .; d_call: .; cdr3_aa: SVEVAGIV
v_call: TRBV7-2; clone_size: .; d_call: .; cdr3_aa: ASSLGQMSGYT
v_call: TRBV18; clone_size: .; d_call: TRBD1; cdr3_aa: ASSPRQGKSYGYT
v_call: TRBV9; clone_size: .; d_call: TRBD2; cdr3_aa: ASSVASGTDTQY
v_call: TRBV18; clone_size: once; d_call: TRBD1; cdr3_aa: ASSAGTANYGYT
v_call: TRBV12-3/TRBV12-4; clone_size: .; d_call: .; cdr3_aa: ASSLETTYGQY
v_call: TRBV15; clone_size: few; d_call: .; cdr3_aa: ATSRDRLFAGVRSPLH
v_call: TRBV2; clone_size: .; d_call: .; cdr3_aa: ASSLMLALTDTQY
v_call: TRBV6-5; clone_size: once; d_call: .; cdr3_aa: ASSYRGWSGNTIY
v_call: TRBV5-6; clone_size: .; d_call: .; cdr3_aa: ASSSYLQGQGLYGYT
v_call: TRBV7-9; clone_size: .; d_call: .; cdr3_aa: ASSPGDGISNQPQH
v_call: TRBV4-1; clone_size: .; d_call: .; cdr3_aa: ASSQEAGAGTGELF
v_call: TRBV30; clone_size: .; d_call: .; cdr3_aa: AWRETPLYEQY
v_call: TRBV7-2; clone_size: .; d_call: TRBD2; cdr3_aa: ASSLPLAVGDTQY
v_call: TRBV9; clone_size: .; d_call: TRBD2; cdr3_aa: ASSVREGPYEQY
v_call: TRBV7-2; clone_size: .; d_call: .; cdr3_aa: ASSSSGQAINEQF
v_call: TRBV6-5; clone_size: .; d_call: TRBD1; cdr3_aa: ASSYLTGYGNTEAF
v_call: TRBV12-3/TRBV12-4; clone_size: .; d_call: TRBD1; cdr3_aa: ASRQGSNQPQH
v_call: TRBV18; clone_size: .; d_call: TRBD1; cdr3_aa: ASSPGQGQMYGYT
v_call: TRBV3-1/TRBV3-2; clone_size: .; d_call: TRBD1; cdr3_aa: ASSQEGTGQETQY
v_call: TRBV7-2; clone_size: .; d_call: .; cdr3_aa: ASSLEGTSSGNTIY
v_call: TRBV6-1; clone_size: .; d_call: .; cdr3_aa: ASSNGGIVGQPQH
v_call: TRBV18; clone_size: .; d_call: TRBD1; cdr3_aa: ASSPAGDRYEQY